Below are 26 T cell receptor beta chains sequenced from a single sample in a study of T-cell reconstitution after alpha-beta-depleted transplantation in children. Unique molecular identifiers were used in preparing the TCRbeta library. TCRdb ran MiXCR on the PCR reads and lists one entry per CDR3 protein. The table includes 200,000 to 250,000 distinct CDR3 sequences, around 13% detected once. The specimen was PBMCs from the stem cell graft donor, collected from the stem cell graft. The source is a human donor who donated a stem cell graft to a child with acute lymphoblastic leukemia.

This clonotype came up a few times. This CDR3 is CATSRDSRGLQTQYF. The CDR3 coding sequence is TGTGCCACCAGCAGAGATTCCCGGGGCCTGCAGACCCAGTACTTC. V is TRBV15 and J is TRBJ2-5, with D tentatively TRBD1 or TRBD2 (5 bases each). The CDR3 contains 15 residues. Germline CDR1 and CDR2: LNHNV and YYDKDF (reference sequence). Trimming took 0 bases from V and 6 from J, leaving 14 bases between them.

Many counts were recorded for this clonotype. This chain's CDR3 is CASSQGLAGTDTQYF. The CDR3 DNA sequence: TGTGCCAGCAGCCAGGGACTAGCGGGGACAGATACGCAGTATTTT. This chain joins TRBV3-1 and TRBJ2-3, with 13 positions matching TRBD2. The CDR3 contains 15 residues. Trimming removed 3 bases from V and 3 bases from J; junction bases left unmatched: 0. Per germline, CDR1 LGHDT and CDR2 YNNKEL (reference sequence).

Ten or more counts support this clonotype. The chain uses TRBV4-3 and TRBJ2-3, with TRBD1 matching over 8 bases. With 0 bases clipped from V and 0 bases from J, the junction kept 17 bases outside the gene matches. Germline CDR1 is LGHNA and CDR2 is YSLEER. The length of the CDR3 is 21 residues. CDR3 DNA: TGCGCCAGCAGCCAAGAAATCGTAAGGGACAGGTTACCTTCAAGCACAGATACGCAGTATTTT. This encodes CASSQEIVRDRLPSSTDTQYF.

At least ten counts were recorded for this clonotype. The CDR3 here is CASSDRGQRNQPQHF. The CDR3 DNA sequence: TGTGCCAGCAGTGACAGGGGGCAACGGAATCAGCCCCAGCATTTT. V is TRBV6-1 and J is TRBJ1-5; 8 positions agree with TRBD1. CDR3 length: 15 residues. The germline V gene encodes CDR1 MNHNS and CDR2 SASEGT. The V segment lost 3 bases and the J segment 4 bases; nucleotides outside the gene matches: 5.

The chain employs TRBV19 and TRBJ1-1; TRBD1 might be the D (5 bases). V lost 3 bases and J lost 5, with 19 bases in between. The CDR3 contains 16 residues. The germline CDR1 and CDR2 sequences are LNHDA and SQIVND (reference sequence). This chain's CDR3 is CASSIDPSGVGTEAFF. The CDR3 DNA sequence: TGTGCCAGTAGTATTGATCCCTCGGGGGTAGGGACTGAAGCTTTCTTT.

This chain connects TRBV30 to TRBJ2-5, with unresolved D. Trimming removed 4 bases at V and 4 bases at J, with 13 bases between. The CDR3 is 13 amino acids. CDR1 GTSNPN and CDR2 SVGIG come from the germline V gene (reference sequence). DNA for the CDR3: TGTGCCTGGAATGGTGGGGAAAGAGAGACCCAGTACTTC. This sequence encodes CAWNGGERETQYF.

This clonotype was picked up many times. V usage is TRBV4-2 and J usage is TRBJ1-5, with D maybe TRBD1 (5 bases). This CDR3 region has 16 residues. The germline V gene encodes CDR1 LGHNA and CDR2 YNFKEQ. Trimming removed 0 bases at V and 2 bases at J, with 11 bases between. The CDR3 sequence is CASSQETGDRNQPQHF. CDR3 DNA: TGTGCCAGCAGCCAAGAAACGGGGGATCGCAATCAGCCCCAGCATTTT.

This chain connects TRBV13 to TRBJ2-3; tentatively, D is TRBD1 (5 bases). This CDR3 has 15 amino acids. Trimming removed 5 bases from V and 0 bases from J, with 12 bases in between. From germline, CDR1 is PRHDT and CDR2 FYEKMQ (reference sequence). The CDR3 reads CASSRQRTSTDTQYF. CDR3 sequence (DNA): TGTGCCAGCAGCAGACAGCGAACTAGCACAGATACGCAGTATTTT.

This clonotype has ten or more counts. The rearrangement uses TRBV7-9 and TRBJ2-3; 8 positions agree with TRBD2. Germline values: CDR1 SEHNR, CDR2 FQNEAQ (reference sequence). The CDR3 consists of 14 residues. The J segment lost 3 bases and the V segment lost 4 bases, leaving 3 bases of the junction unmatched. CDR3 nucleotides: TGTGCCAGCAGCTCGCAGCGGGAGACAGATACGCAGTATTTT. Protein sequence: CASSSQRETDTQYF.

This clonotype was recorded a few times. The rearrangement links TRBV20-1 to TRBJ2-3; 9 nucleotides match TRBD2. Germline V gene data show CDR1 as DFQATT and CDR2 as SNEGSKA (reference sequence). The CDR3 is 20 residues long. Unmatched junction bases numbered 24, after V lost 6 bases and J lost 2 bases. The CDR3 DNA reads TGCAGTGCCGAGAGTCCTGGCGGGGGGGCCATGTTGCCGGTCACAGATACGCAGTATTTT. This translates into CSAESPGGGAMLPVTDTQYF.

In this sample, this clonotype turned up many times. The CDR3 loop is CATNLSGPTYEQYF. The DNA of the CDR3 is TGTGCCACCAACCTATCGGGACCGACCTACGAGCAGTACTTC. The genes are TRBV28 and TRBJ2-7; either TRBD1 or TRBD2 may fit D (5 bases each). V was trimmed by 10 bases and J by 2 bases, leaving 18 bases between them. Germline V lookup: CDR1 MDHEN, CDR2 SYDVKM. The CDR3 totals 14 residues.

This clonotype was detected ten times or more. This chain joins TRBV30 and TRBJ1-5; D ambiguous. V lost 3 bases, J lost 0 bases, and 6 bases lay in between. Germline-derived CDR1 and CDR2 are GTSNPN and SVGIG (reference sequence). The CDR3 runs to 13 residues. Written as DNA, the CDR3 is TGTGCCTGGAGGGCGGATAGCAATCAGCCCCAGCATTTT. Translation gives CAWRADSNQPQHF.

In its sample, this clonotype was seen many times. V and J are TRBV21-1 and TRBJ2-7; the table's D call TRBD1 went unverified against the DNA. TRBV21-1 is noted as a pseudogene. The CDR3 runs 15 residues. Here the CDR3 reads CASSNTGGQSYEQYF. CDR3 sequence (DNA): TGTGCCAGCAGCAATACGGGGGGACAATCCTACGAGCAGTACTTC.

This clonotype was recorded at least ten times. This chain connects TRBV12-3 or TRBV12-4 to TRBJ2-3; 14 bases agree with TRBD2. The V gene end was trimmed by 6 bases and the J gene end by 5 bases; junction bases not matched to a gene: 4. This CDR3 contains 15 residues. DNA for the CDR3: TGTGCCAGCAGAGGGACTAGCGGGAGTCAAGATACGCAGTATTTT. Its translation: CASRGTSGSQDTQYF.

This clonotype was counted at least ten times. This chain links TRBV3-1 with TRBJ2-5, with D perhaps being TRBD1 or TRBD2 (6 bases each). The CDR3 runs to 15 residues. The ends were cut back, 2 bases at V and 7 bases at J, with 17 bases in the middle. In germline, CDR1 is LGHDT, CDR2 YNNKEL (reference sequence). CDR3: CASSQPGAVSGTQYF. In DNA form, the CDR3 reads TGTGCCAGCAGCCAACCGGGGGCGGTCTCGGGGACCCAGTACTTC.

This clonotype has at least ten counts. The rearrangement joins TRBV2 to TRBJ2-1, with 7 bases identical to TRBD1. Germline V lookup: CDR1 SNHLY, CDR2 FYNNEI. CDR3 length: 12 amino acids. V lost 3 bases, J lost 7 bases, and 0 bases stayed unmatched. CDR3 nucleotide sequence: TGTGCCAGCAGTGAGACAGGGAATGAGCAGTTCTTC. It encodes CASSETGNEQFF.

This clonotype appeared many times. The V and J genes are TRBV5-1 and TRBJ1-2; perhaps TRBD1 as D (6 bases). The V gene's germline CDR1 is SGHRS and CDR2 YFSETQ. V was pared by 4 bases and J by 8 bases, with 18 bases between. The CDR3 has 14 amino acids. CDR3 nucleotides: TGCGCCAGCAGCCGGGTGGGACAAGTCGACGGCTACACCTTC. Protein: CASSRVGQVDGYTF.

This clonotype was counted ten times or more. The chain recombines TRBV18 with TRBJ1-2; 8 bases line up with TRBD1. The V gene end was trimmed by 7 bases and the J gene end by 4 bases; junction bases not matched to a gene: 11. Germline V gene data show CDR1 as KGHSH and CDR2 as LQKENI. This CDR3 spans 15 amino acids. CDR3 DNA sequence: TGTGCCAGCTTTCAGGCCCGGGACAGGTCCTATGGCTACACCTTC. This translates into CASFQARDRSYGYTF.

This clonotype has just a few counts. V usage is TRBV5-1 and J usage is TRBJ2-7; D possibly corresponds to TRBD2 (6 bases). The CDR3 has 16 residues. V shed 0 bases and J shed 0 bases, with 13 bases lying between them. Germline V gene lookup returns CDR1 SGHRS and CDR2 YFSETQ. This chain's CDR3 is CASSLEGLIVSYEQYF. The CDR3 DNA is TGCGCCAGCAGCTTGGAGGGACTCATCGTCTCCTACGAGCAGTACTTC. The variable domain in full, with the rest retrieved from reference TRBV5-1 and TRBJ2-7, is KAGVTQTPRYLIKTRGQQVTLSCSPISGHRSVSWYQQTPGQGLQFLFEYFSETQRNKGNFPGRFSGRQFSNSRSEMNVSTLELGDSALYLCASSLEGLIVSYEQYFGPGTRLTVT.

This clonotype was counted many times. This chain uses TRBV2 with TRBJ1-1, with TRBD1 matching over 7 bases. V shed 4 bases and J 6 bases; nucleotides not matched to a gene: 5. Per the germline V gene, CDR1 is SNHLY and CDR2 is FYNNEI. This CDR3 contains 13 residues. CDR3 sequence: CASSGQGLAEAFF. The CDR3 DNA reads TGTGCCAGCAGTGGACAGGGTTTGGCTGAAGCTTTCTTT.

This clonotype was recorded once. The rearrangement uses TRBV11-1 and TRBJ2-1, with a possible D match to TRBD1 (6 bases). V lost 5 bases and J 0 bases, leaving 14 bases between the germline ends. Germline loops: CDR1 SGHAT, CDR2 FQDESV (reference sequence). There are 16 residues in the CDR3. The CDR3 bases are TGTGCCAGCAGCCCTCCGACAGGTCACTCCTACAATGAGCAGTTCTTC. Translating it yields CASSPPTGHSYNEQFF.

To note about this clonotype: A read error may explain this, as a much larger clone is one base away. Since the CDR3 does not end with the conserved phenylalanine or tryptophan, this likely comes from a read error. This chain links TRBV24-1 with TRBJ2-5; 7 bases agree with TRBD1. This CDR3 comprises 14 residues. After removal of 3 bases from V and 3 bases from J, the junction contained 3 bases not matched to a gene. Germline lookup yields CDR1 KGHDR and CDR2 SFDVKD. The CDR3 DNA is TGTGCCACCAGTGATCCCGGGACAGAAGAGACCCAGTACTAC. Protein: CATSDPGTEETQYY.

This clonotype was recorded a few times. The CDR3 DNA follows: TGTGCCAGCAGCGGGGGGGGTGAGCAGTTCTTC. As protein: CASSGGGEQFF. The chain is built from TRBV7-2 and TRBJ2-1; 7 positions match TRBD2. Germline-derived CDR1 and CDR2 are SGHTA and FQGNSA. This CDR3 contains 11 residues. V was clipped by 5 bases and J by 9 bases; unmatched bases: 1.

Many counts were recorded for this clonotype. The CDR3 DNA follows: TGTGCCACTTCGCTCGGGGGAATACCCCAAGAGACCCAGTACTTC. It is translated as CATSLGGIPQETQYF. V is TRBV7-8 and J is TRBJ2-5, with D perhaps TRBD2 (6 bases). The V gene's germline CDR1 is SGHVS and CDR2 FQNEAQ. The length of the CDR3 is 15 residues. Trimming left V 10 bases short and J 1 base short, with 19 bases between.

This clonotype was seen at least ten times. The chain is built from TRBV7-2 and TRBJ1-1; possibly TRBD1 for D (5 bases). This CDR3 spans 15 amino acids. CDR1 and CDR2 from the germline V gene are SGHTA and FQGNSA. V was trimmed by 2 bases and J by 1 base, leaving 11 bases between them. CDR3 DNA sequence: TGTGCCAGCAGCTTATTGGGACCGAGGAACACTGAAGCTTTCTTT. Amino acids: CASSLLGPRNTEAFF.

This clonotype was seen many times. The V call is TRBV20-1, the J call TRBJ2-7, with TRBD1 matching over 12 bases. CDR1 DFQATT and CDR2 SNEGSKA come from the germline V gene (reference sequence). V was pared by 5 bases and J by 4 bases, with 9 bases of the junction left unmatched. The CDR3 has 15 amino acids. The CDR3 here is CSAHTAGQGAYEQYF. CDR3 nucleotide sequence: TGCAGTGCTCACACTGCGGGACAGGGGGCATACGAGCAGTACTTC.